Listed here is a single T cell receptor beta chain. These data are taken from a study of T-cell reconstitution after alpha-beta-depleted transplantation in children. Unique molecular identifiers were incorporated when the TCRbeta library was constructed. MiXCR, applied by TCRdb to the PCR reads, yields one record per CDR3 protein. This sample has 250,000 to 400,000 distinct CDR3 sequences; 20% to 30% occur once, and the top ten carry 9.5% to 13%. The CDR3 has 11 residues. Between the trimmed V and J ends, which lost 2 bases and 5 bases, there was a span of 3 bases. Germline loops: CDR1 LGHNT, CDR2 FRNRAP.

The chain carries TRBV12-5 and TRBJ2-5; D unresolved. This receptor was obtained from a male patient younger than 18 who had a stem cell transplant for acute lymphoblastic leukemia, so the T cells may come from the graft donor. Sequenced material: PBMCs, mostly from graft donor cells, taken 180 days after TCRalphabeta/CD19-depleted stem cell transplant. The CDR3: CASGLLETQYF. CDR3 nucleotides: TGTGCTAGTGGTTTGCTCGAGACCCAGTACTTC.